This T cell receptor beta chain was profiled in a study of cytomegalovirus exposure and HLA in healthy donors. Turning to the study itself: A previous analysis identified 100 million to 120 million unique TCR beta sequences derived from approximately 190 million T cells.

Both 60 Vbeta primers and 13 Jbeta primers went into the PCR. The data were produced by immunoSEQ multiplex PCR, yet TCRdb's version contains in-frame clones alone and is incomplete. The sample has about 160,000 clones, roughly 85% seen once; the top ten hold 1%. The study, taken as a whole, reports: With further analysis later on, most CMV-associated TCR beta chains appeared HLA-restricted. The investigators catalogued 150 to 200 TCR beta chains as cytomegalovirus-associated. Earlier analysis found most TCR beta V segments productive about 87% or about 30% of the time.

A word on this clone: What it binds is not known.

This clonotype originated in a boy aged 2 to 10 in good health and CMV-seronegative. The sequenced sample was PBMCs.

CDR3 sequence (DNA): TGTGCCAGTAGTACCCAGGTGGACTATGGCTACACCTTC. The encoded protein is CASSTQVDYGYTF. V gene TRBV19 combines with J gene TRBJ1-2; D is unresolved. Germline V CDR1 and CDR2: LNHDA, SQIVND (reference sequence). V shed 4 bases and J shed 3 bases, with 9 bases lying between them. The CDR3 extends over 13 amino acids.